Listed here are 2 T cell receptor beta chains from one sample, sequenced in a study of human T cells and chemical hapten exposure. MiXCR, run by TCRdb on the RACE reads, gives a single entry per CDR3 protein. The table includes more than 35,000 distinct CDR3 sequences, 5.5% to 8% detected once. The time point is: patch test 1, 2 weeks after DPC sensitization. Treatment: therapeutic diphenylcyclopropenone sensitization with weekly scalp DPC. Extraction yielded total RNA from whole blood (unfractionated). Sequencing used whole blood, obtained in connection with sensitization to the hapten diphenylcyclopropenone (DPC). These TCRs come from a woman aged 25 to 45 with alopecia areata. Some clones in this sample may be carry-over from other donors' samples.

This clonotype has just a few counts. The chain couples TRBV6-2 or TRBV6-3 to TRBJ2-3, with 8 bases identical to TRBD2. The J segment lost 0 bases and the V segment lost 2 bases, leaving 4 bases of the junction unmatched. Per the germline V gene, CDR1 is MNHEY and CDR2 is SVGEGT. This CDR3 spans 16 amino acids. The CDR3 DNA reads as TGTGCCAGCAGTTACGCGTCGGGGGGGAGCACAGATACGCAGTATTTT. Translated: CASSYASGGSTDTQYF.

The V gene is TRBV6-2 or TRBV6-3, the J gene TRBJ1-5; D is undetermined. The CDR3 extends over 14 amino acids. Germline CDR1 is MNHEY and CDR2 is SVGEGT. Between the trimmed V and J ends, which lost 8 bases and 7 bases, there was a span of 18 bases. The DNA for the CDR3 is TGTGCCAGCCGAAACCCAAGGGATCGGCAGCCCCAGCATTTT. Translating it yields CASRNPRDRQPQHF.